This TCR beta chain was identified during a study of blood T cell repertoires in COVID-19. The V and J ends lost 2 bases and 1 base respectively, with 11 bases between them. This CDR3 has 14 residues. The V gene's germline CDR1 is GTSNPN and CDR2 SVGIG (reference sequence). This table comes from immunoSEQ multiplex PCR, and its TCRdb copy is limited to in-frame clones, with some not included. The sample lists about 110,000 clones, approximately 88% occurring once. The clonotype was recovered from a man in his forties or fifties with active or convalescent COVID-19. The V call is TRBV30, the J call TRBJ1-1; D is unresolved. Sequenced sample: peripheral blood. The CDR3 sequence: CAWSITSGNTEAFF. The CDR3 nucleotides read TGTGCCTGGAGTATAACCTCGGGGAACACTGAAGCTTTCTTT.